Following are 22 T cell receptor beta chains from one sample sequenced in a study of blood T cell repertoires in COVID-19 (dated by TCRdb to about 2020). The library was obtained by the immunoSEQ multiplex PCR assay. TCRdb stores this immuneACCESS table with in-frame sequences only. Part of the clones is absent; in the studies checked, under half of the shortfall reflects unresolved V genes, and no reason is known for the rest. This sample comprises approximately 64,000 clones, 88% of them detected only once. The ten largest account for 43% of the sample. The sample comprised peripheral blood. These receptors all come from a woman aged 55-69 years with COVID-19, enrolled during active disease.

This clone was picked up one time. The chain carries TRBV28 and TRBJ2-3, with D possibly matching TRBD1 (6 bases). The ends were cut back, 1 base at V and 2 bases at J, with 25 bases in the middle. The CDR3 length is 20 residues. Germline CDR1 reads MDHEN; CDR2 reads SYDVKM. CDR3 sequence reads: CASSLFRARPGVRDTDTQYF. The CDR3 coding sequence is TGTGCCAGCAGTTTATTTAGGGCCCGTCCAGGGGTTAGGGACACAGATACGCAGTATTTT.

The V gene is TRBV6-2 or TRBV6-3, the J gene TRBJ1-5, with 8 bases identical to TRBD1. Germline V lookup: CDR1 MNHEY, CDR2 SVGEGT. The CDR3 is made up of 15 amino acids. Losses at the gene ends were 2 bases for V and 6 bases for J; bases not matched to a gene: 6. Here the CDR3 DNA reads TGTGCCAGCAGTTACCTGGACAGGGCGAGTCAGCCCCAGCATTTT. Its translation is CASSYLDRASQPQHF.

This rearrangement joins TRBV9 to TRBJ2-5; D perhaps matches TRBD1 (6 bases). Looked up from germline, CDR1 is SGDLS and CDR2 is YYNGEE. The length of the CDR3 is 15 residues. Trimming left V 3 bases short and J 4 bases short, with 16 bases between. Written as DNA, the CDR3 is TGTGCCAGCAGCGCAGGGGACACTTACCCAGAGACCCAGTACTTC. Protein: CASSAGDTYPETQYF.

The chain recombines TRBV15 with TRBJ2-5; TRBD2 agrees at 7 bases. Germline loops: CDR1 LNHNV, CDR2 YYDKDF (reference sequence). Trimming at V came to 1 base and at J to 3 bases, leaving 11 bases not matched to a gene. CDR3 length: 17 residues. CDR3 protein: CATSRAPTSLSEETQYF. Written as DNA, the CDR3 is TGTGCCACCAGCAGAGCCCCGACTAGCCTCTCCGAAGAGACCCAGTACTTC.

The rearrangement links TRBV28 to TRBJ1-4, with a weak D call TRBD1 (5 bases). The germline CDR1 and CDR2 sequences are MDHEN and SYDVKM. The CDR3 covers 13 residues. Trimming pared 3 bases from V and 6 bases from J, leaving 8 bases between. CDR3 in DNA: TGTGCCAGCAGTTTTGGGGGGGATGAAAAACTGTTTTTT. Its protein product is CASSFGGDEKLFF.

The genes are TRBV29-1 and TRBJ2-3; a possible D gene is TRBD1 (5 bases). Trimming stripped 3 bases from V and 6 bases from J, with 10 bases between. The germline V gene has CDR1 SQVTM and CDR2 ANQGSEA. The length of the CDR3 is 12 residues. Written as DNA, the CDR3 is TGCAGCGTTGATGGGTGGGGCGATACGCAGTATTTT. Translating gives CSVDGWGDTQYF.

Here the CDR3 reads CASEEGRAYNEQFF. The CDR3 DNA reads TGTGCCAGCGAAGAAGGGAGGGCCTACAATGAGCAGTTCTTC. V gene TRBV28 combines with J gene TRBJ2-1, with 7 positions matching TRBD2. CDR1 is MDHEN and CDR2 is SYDVKM in the germline V gene. The CDR3 covers 14 residues. With 8 bases clipped from V and 2 bases from J, the junction kept 6 bases outside the gene matches.

V is TRBV24-1 and J is TRBJ2-7, with 13 positions matching TRBD2. The CDR3 loop spans 15 amino acids. Losses at the gene ends were 3 bases for V and 3 bases for J; bases not matched to a gene: 1. CDR1 is KGHDR and CDR2 is SFDVKD in the germline V gene. This CDR3 is CATSDRTSGSYEQYF. The CDR3 bases are TGTGCCACCAGTGATAGGACTAGCGGGAGCTACGAGCAGTACTTC.

The rearrangement links TRBV10-3 to TRBJ2-5, with a tentative D call TRBD2 (5 bases). Trimming cost V 4 bases and J 5 bases, with 8 bases left between them. The CDR3 spans 12 residues. CDR1 ENHRY and CDR2 SYGVKD come from the germline V gene. CDR3 coding DNA: TGTGCCATCAGTGCTACGGGGGAGACCCAGTACTTC. Protein sequence: CAISATGETQYF.

The chain links TRBV9 to TRBJ2-1, with a possible D match to TRBD2 (6 bases). CDR3 size: 15 residues. CDR1 is SGDLS, CDR2 YYNGEE, per germline. The V and J ends lost 4 bases and 6 bases respectively, with 17 bases between them. The CDR3 DNA is TGTGCCAGCAGCCCCCGGGGAGGCGGCGTCAATGAGCAGTTCTTC. Residues: CASSPRGGGVNEQFF.

The chain recombines TRBV11-3 with TRBJ1-1, with 10 bases that match TRBD1. The CDR3 extends over 18 amino acids. Germline CDR1 and CDR2: SGHNT and YENEEA. J was trimmed by 3 bases and V by 0 bases; bases with no gene match: 10. The CDR3 spells CASSLEGDRGTLYTEAFF. CDR3 in DNA: TGTGCCAGCAGCTTAGAGGGGGACAGGGGAACATTGTACACTGAAGCTTTCTTT.

The V gene is TRBV7-9, the J gene TRBJ2-7; D is possibly TRBD1 (6 bases). Per germline, CDR1 SEHNR and CDR2 FQNEAQ (reference sequence). The CDR3 is 15 amino acids. Trimming removed 4 bases at V and 7 bases at J, with 20 bases between. This CDR3 reads CASSSWTGTNAEQYF. CDR3 in DNA: TGTGCCAGCAGCTCTTGGACTGGGACAAACGCGGAGCAGTACTTC.

The chain has TRBV5-1 and TRBJ2-2; D remains ambiguous. Trimming left V 1 base short and J 1 base short, with 5 bases between. Germline V gene lookup returns CDR1 SGHRS and CDR2 YFSETQ. CDR3 length: 14 residues. Here the CDR3 DNA reads TGCGCCAGCAGCTTGAACGGGAACACCGGGGAGCTGTTTTTT. Translation gives CASSLNGNTGELFF.

The CDR3 DNA reads TGTGCCAGCAGCCAATCTGACAGATACTATGGCTACACCTTC. Translating it yields CASSQSDRYYGYTF. The chain links TRBV5-6 to TRBJ1-2; D might be TRBD1 (5 bases). The CDR3 sequence is 14 residues long. Between the trimmed V and J ends, which lost 4 bases and 3 bases, there was a span of 13 bases. In germline, CDR1 is SGHDT, CDR2 YYEEEE.

CDR3 sequence: CASSILAGGRNEQFF. CDR3 nucleotide sequence: TGTGCCAGCAGCATACTAGCGGGAGGGCGCAATGAGCAGTTCTTC. The J gene is TRBJ2-1, the V gene TRBV6-5, with 13 bases that match TRBD2. This CDR3 has 15 residues. The V and J ends lost 6 bases and 6 bases, in that order; junction bases with no gene match: 5. The germline V gene has CDR1 MNHEY and CDR2 SVGAGI.

V is TRBV5-1 and J is TRBJ1-3; 8 bases line up with TRBD1. V gave up 4 bases and J gave up 6 bases; unmatched junction bases: 9. This CDR3 has 15 amino acids. Germline assignment: CDR1 SGHRS and CDR2 YFSETQ. This CDR3 reads CASSEGTGSQNTIYF. CDR3 in DNA: TGCGCCAGCAGCGAGGGGACAGGTTCGCAAAACACCATATATTTT. Together with reference TRBV5-1 and TRBJ1-3, the CDR3 gives the full variable domain: KAGVTQTPRYLIKTRGQQVTLSCSPISGHRSVSWYQQTPGQGLQFLFEYFSETQRNKGNFPGRFSGRQFSNSRSEMNVSTLELGDSALYLCASSEGTGSQNTIYFGEGSWLTVV.

The chain links TRBV18 to TRBJ2-1; a possible D gene is TRBD2 (6 bases). V was shortened by 2 bases and J by 9 bases, with 14 bases between the two germline ends. The CDR3 runs to 14 residues. CDR1 and CDR2 from the germline V gene are KGHSH and LQKENI. The CDR3, as DNA: TGTGCCAGCTCACCAGCGGCGACTAGGTTTGAGCAGTTCTTC. It translates to CASSPAATRFEQFF.

The chain couples TRBV18 to TRBJ2-5; D gene uncertain. Looked up from germline, CDR1 is KGHSH and CDR2 is LQKENI. V was cut by 2 bases and J by 5 bases, with 9 bases left in between. CDR3 length equals 13 residues. The CDR3 region has the DNA TGTGCCAGCTCACCAGGCGTCGGGGAGACCCAGTACTTC. Its translation: CASSPGVGETQYF. Based on the CDR3 plus reference TRBV18 and TRBJ2-5, the full variable domain is NAGVMQNPRHLVRRRGQEARLRCSPMKGHSHVYWYRQLPEEGLKFMVYLQKENIIDESGMPKERFSAEFPKEGPSILRIQQVVRGDSAAYFCASSPGVGETQYFGPGTRLLVL.

This rearrangement joins TRBV29-1 to TRBJ1-1; D may be TRBD1 (6 bases). V lost 8 bases and J lost 5, with 18 bases in between. The CDR3 is made up of 13 amino acids. Per the germline V gene, CDR1 is SQVTM and CDR2 is ANQGSEA. The CDR3 DNA is TGCAGCTACAGAGTGGGGGCGAGAACTGAAGCTTTCTTT. It specifies CSYRVGARTEAFF.

V is TRBV5-6 and J is TRBJ1-6; 9 nucleotides match TRBD1. Trimming at V came to 3 bases and at J to 1 base, leaving 11 bases not matched to a gene. Germline loops: CDR1 SGHDT, CDR2 YYEEEE. The CDR3 loop spans 19 amino acids. CDR3 bases: TGTGCCAGCAGCTCGGGACAGGGCAACCCTTTTTCCTATAATTCACCCCTCCACTTT. Translated: CASSSGQGNPFSYNSPLHF.

This rearrangement joins TRBV6-5 to TRBJ2-7; D might be TRBD2 (5 bases). V lost 4 bases to trimming and J lost 0 bases, with 10 bases between them. Germline V gives CDR1 MNHEY, CDR2 SVGAGI. This CDR3 spans 14 amino acids. Here the CDR3 reads CASSSILVSYEQYF. The CDR3, as DNA: TGTGCCAGCAGTTCGATACTAGTCTCCTACGAGCAGTACTTC.

This chain connects TRBV11-1 to TRBJ2-7; TRBD1 matches 9 bases. Germline V CDR1 and CDR2: SGHAT, FQDESV (reference sequence). The CDR3 covers 14 residues. Germline trimming cut 3 bases from V and 3 bases from J; bases unmatched to any gene: 3. CDR3 protein: CASSFADRGYEQYF. Here the CDR3 DNA reads TGTGCCAGCAGCTTCGCGGACAGGGGCTACGAGCAGTACTTC.